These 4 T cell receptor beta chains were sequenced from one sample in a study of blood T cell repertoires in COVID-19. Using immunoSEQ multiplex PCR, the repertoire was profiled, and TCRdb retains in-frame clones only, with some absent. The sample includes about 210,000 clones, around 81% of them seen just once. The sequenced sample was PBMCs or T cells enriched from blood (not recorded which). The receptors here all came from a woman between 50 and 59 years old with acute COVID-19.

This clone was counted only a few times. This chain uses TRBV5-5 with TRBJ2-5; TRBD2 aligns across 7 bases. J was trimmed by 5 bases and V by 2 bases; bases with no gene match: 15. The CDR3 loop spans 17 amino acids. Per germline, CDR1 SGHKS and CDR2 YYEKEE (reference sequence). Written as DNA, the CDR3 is TGTGCCAGCAGCTTAGTCAAGTCATCGGCCGGGGGGGAGACCCAGTACTTC. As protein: CASSLVKSSAGGETQYF.

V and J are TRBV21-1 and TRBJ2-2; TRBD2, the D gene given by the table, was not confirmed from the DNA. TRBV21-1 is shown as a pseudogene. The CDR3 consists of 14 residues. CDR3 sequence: CASSTYPGTGELFF. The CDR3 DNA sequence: TGTGCCAGCAGCACTTACCCGGGCACCGGGGAGCTGTTTTTT.

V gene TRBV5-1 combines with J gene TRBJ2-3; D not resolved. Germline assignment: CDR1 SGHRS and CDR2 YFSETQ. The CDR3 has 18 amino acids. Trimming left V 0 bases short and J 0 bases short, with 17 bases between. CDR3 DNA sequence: TGCGCCAGCAGCTTGGGCCGCTGGGCGACCGCTAGCACAGATACGCAGTATTTT. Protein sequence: CASSLGRWATASTDTQYF.

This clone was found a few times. CDR3 protein: CASSQERLNPYNEQFF. CDR3 nucleotides: TGCGCCAGCAGCCAAGAAAGACTGAATCCATACAATGAGCAGTTCTTC. The chain couples TRBV4-3 to TRBJ2-1; D not resolved. V lost 0 bases and J 4 bases, leaving 13 bases between the germline ends. Germline V lookup: CDR1 LGHNA, CDR2 YSLEER. The length of the CDR3 is 16 residues.